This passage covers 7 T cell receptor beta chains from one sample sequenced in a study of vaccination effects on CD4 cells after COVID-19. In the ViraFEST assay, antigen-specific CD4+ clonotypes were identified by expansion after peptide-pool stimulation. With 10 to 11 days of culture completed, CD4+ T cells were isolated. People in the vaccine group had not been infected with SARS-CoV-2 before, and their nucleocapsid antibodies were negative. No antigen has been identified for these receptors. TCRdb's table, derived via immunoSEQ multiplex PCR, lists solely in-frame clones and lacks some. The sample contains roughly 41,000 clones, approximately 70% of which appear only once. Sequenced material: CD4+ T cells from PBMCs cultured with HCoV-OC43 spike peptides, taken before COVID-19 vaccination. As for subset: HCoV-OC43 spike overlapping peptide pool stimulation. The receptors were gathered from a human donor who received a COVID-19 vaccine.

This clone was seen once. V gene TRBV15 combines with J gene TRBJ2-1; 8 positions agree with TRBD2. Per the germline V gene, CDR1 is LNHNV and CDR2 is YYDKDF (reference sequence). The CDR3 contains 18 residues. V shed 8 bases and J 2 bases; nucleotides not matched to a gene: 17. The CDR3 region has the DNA TGTGCCACCGCCGAGAGTCTAGCGGGCCCTCTAACCTACAATGAGCAGTTCTTC. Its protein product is CATAESLAGPLTYNEQFF.

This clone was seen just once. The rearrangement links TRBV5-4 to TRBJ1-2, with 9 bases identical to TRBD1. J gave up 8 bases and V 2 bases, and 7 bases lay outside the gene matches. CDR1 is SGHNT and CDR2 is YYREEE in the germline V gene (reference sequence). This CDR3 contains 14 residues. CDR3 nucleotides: TGTGCCAGCAGCTTCACAGGGGGCGCATACGGCTACACCTTC. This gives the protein CASSFTGGAYGYTF. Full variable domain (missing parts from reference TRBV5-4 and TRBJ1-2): ETGVTQSPTHLIKTRGQQVTLRCSSQSGHNTVSWYQQALGQGPQFIFQYYREEENGRGNFPPRFSGLQFPNYSSELNVNALELDDSALYLCASSFTGGAYGYTFGSGTRLTVV.

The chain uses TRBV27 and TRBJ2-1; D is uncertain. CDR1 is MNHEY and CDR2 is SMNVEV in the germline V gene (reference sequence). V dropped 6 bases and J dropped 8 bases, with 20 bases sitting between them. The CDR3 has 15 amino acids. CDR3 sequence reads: CASSLRKPVIYEQFF. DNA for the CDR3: TGTGCCAGCAGCCTCAGGAAGCCAGTAATTTATGAGCAGTTCTTC.

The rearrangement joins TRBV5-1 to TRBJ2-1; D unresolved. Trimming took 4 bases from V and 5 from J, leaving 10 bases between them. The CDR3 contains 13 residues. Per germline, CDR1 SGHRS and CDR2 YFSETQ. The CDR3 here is CASSQTTNNEQFF. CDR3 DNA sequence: TGCGCCAGCAGCCAAACCACGAACAATGAGCAGTTCTTC.

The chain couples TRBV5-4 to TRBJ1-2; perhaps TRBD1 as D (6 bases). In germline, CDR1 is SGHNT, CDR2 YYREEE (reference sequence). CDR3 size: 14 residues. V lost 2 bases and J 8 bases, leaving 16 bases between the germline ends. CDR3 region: CASSFDRRGGGYTF. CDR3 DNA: TGTGCCAGCAGCTTCGACAGGCGAGGGGGAGGCTACACCTTC.

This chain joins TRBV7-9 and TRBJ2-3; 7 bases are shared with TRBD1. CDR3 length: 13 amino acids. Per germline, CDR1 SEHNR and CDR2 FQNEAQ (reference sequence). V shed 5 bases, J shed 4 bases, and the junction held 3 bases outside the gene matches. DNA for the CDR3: TGTGCCAGCAGCCGAACAGGGGCAGATACGCAGTATTTT. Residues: CASSRTGADTQYF.

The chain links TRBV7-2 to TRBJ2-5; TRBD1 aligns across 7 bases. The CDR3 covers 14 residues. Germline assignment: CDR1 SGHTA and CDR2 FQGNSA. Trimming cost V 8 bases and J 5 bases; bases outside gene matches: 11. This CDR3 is CASGRQGSWETQYF. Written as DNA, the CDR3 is TGTGCCAGCGGGAGACAGGGCTCATGGGAGACCCAGTACTTC.